Below, one T cell receptor beta chain is given with its context. The antigen is not known. These data are taken from a study of identifying expanded T cells in peripheral blood. General observations from the study: Differentially abundant clones: about 1.1 between replicates, approximately 16 at approximately two weeks, approximately 18 at four. Across healthy donors, higher total template counts meant significantly greater roughly two-week count variance.

During the collection period, no donor immune events like infections were recorded. The repertoire was sequenced with immunoSEQ multiplex PCR; TCRdb's copy has only in-frame clones and lacks some. This repertoire shows about 130,000 clones, less than 90% found once; its top ten account for 7.5% to 8.5%. CDR1 is LGHNA and CDR2 is YNFKEQ in the germline V gene. Trimming took 5 bases from V and 4 from J; bases not matched to a gene: 6. The CDR3 spans 15 residues. The chain couples TRBV4-2 to TRBJ2-1, with 9 nucleotides matching TRBD2. The sample was blood. The source is a person aged 18 to 75 in good health. The CDR3 sequence is CASSYQREAYNEQFF. As DNA, the CDR3 is TGTGCCAGCAGCTACCAGCGGGAGGCATACAATGAGCAGTTCTTC.